The clone carrying this T cell receptor beta chain was found a few times. Reverse transcription used 450 to 550 ng RNA and constant-region primers for alpha and beta. Alpha and beta chain libraries were made separately by chain-specific third strand synthesis with multiplexing indices. From the 5' RACE reads, TCRdb called clonotypes with MiXCR, one entry per CDR3 protein. The sample shows nearly 25,000 distinct CDR3 sequences, 7.5% to 10% of them seen only once. The sample belongs to a study of HIV-infected patients and healthy controls. The repertoire came from unfractionated whole blood and reflected all unsorted peripheral T cells. Germline CDR1 is ENHRY and CDR2 is SYGVKD. The germline V and J ends were trimmed by 2 bases and 5 bases, with 10 bases remaining between them. The CDR3 consists of 13 residues.

The source material was blood. This clonotype was sampled from an adult in good health. The genes are TRBV10-3 and TRBJ2-7; unclear D gene. The CDR3 DNA reads TGTGCCATCAGTGAGCCCAGGAACCACGAGCAGTACTTC. This translates into CAISEPRNHEQYF.